This TCR beta chain was profiled in a study of circulating and synovial CD4+ cells in juvenile arthritis. V lost 4 bases and J lost 4; bases outside the gene matches: 8. The CDR3 contains 15 residues. Germline V gene sequence: CDR1 SGHNT, CDR2 YYREEE (reference sequence). This clone was found a few times. TCRdb's copy holds only in-frame clones and misses some; the assay was immunoSEQ multiplex PCR. The sample has 30,000 to 40,000 clones; about 95% are singletons. This TCR came from a human donor with juvenile idiopathic arthritis. The chain carries TRBV5-4 and TRBJ1-3; 7 bases are a match to TRBD1. The sequenced material came from CD4+ T cells from blood. CDR3 bases: TGTGCCAGCAGCAAGGGGGCACTCAACGGAAACACCATATATTTT. As protein: CASSKGALNGNTIYF.